This T cell receptor beta chain was sequenced during a study of CD8+ T cells in alopecia areata. Study-wide context: The percentage of affected scalp area served as the score of severity for treated patients.

Indicated treatment: oral pan-JAK inhibitor, 5-10 mg twice daily. The researchers isolated CD4+ and CD8+ T cells from PBMCs by sorting. The CDR3 sequence is 15 residues long. The germline V gene has CDR1 SGHRS and CDR2 YFSETQ. V gave up 0 bases and J gave up 3 bases; unmatched junction bases: 6. Sequencing used cDNA as its template, made by extracting RNA and reverse transcribing it. The data were produced by immunoSEQ multiplex PCR, yet TCRdb's version contains in-frame clones alone and is incomplete. Counted here are fewer than 250,000 clones, roughly two fifths occurring once; the ten biggest clones make up 0.48%.

This chain uses TRBV5-1 with TRBJ2-7; 7 nucleotides line up with TRBD2. The sequencing used CD4+ T cells sorted from blood, collected at roughly week 30, from a patient treated with tofacitinib. The clonotype comes from a human donor with alopecia areata. Here the CDR3 DNA reads TGCGCCAGCAGCTTGGCCGGAGGGACTAACTACGAGCAGTACTTC. Its translation: CASSLAGGTNYEQYF.